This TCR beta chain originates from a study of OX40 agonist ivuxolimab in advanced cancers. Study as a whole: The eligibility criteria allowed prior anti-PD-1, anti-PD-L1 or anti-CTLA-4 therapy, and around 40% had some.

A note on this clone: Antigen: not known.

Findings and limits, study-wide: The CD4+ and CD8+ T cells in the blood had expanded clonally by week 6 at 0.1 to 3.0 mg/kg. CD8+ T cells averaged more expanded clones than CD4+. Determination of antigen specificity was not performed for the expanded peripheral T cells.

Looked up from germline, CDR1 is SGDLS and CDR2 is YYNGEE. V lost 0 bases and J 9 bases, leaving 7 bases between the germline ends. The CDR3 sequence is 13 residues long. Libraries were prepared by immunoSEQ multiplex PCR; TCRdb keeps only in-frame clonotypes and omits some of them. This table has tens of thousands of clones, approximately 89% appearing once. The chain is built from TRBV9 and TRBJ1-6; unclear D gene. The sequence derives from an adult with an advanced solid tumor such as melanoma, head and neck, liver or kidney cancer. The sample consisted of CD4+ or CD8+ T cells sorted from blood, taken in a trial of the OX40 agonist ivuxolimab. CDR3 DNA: TGTGCCAGCAGCGTAGCGGGGAGTTCACCCCTCCACTTT. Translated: CASSVAGSSPLHF.